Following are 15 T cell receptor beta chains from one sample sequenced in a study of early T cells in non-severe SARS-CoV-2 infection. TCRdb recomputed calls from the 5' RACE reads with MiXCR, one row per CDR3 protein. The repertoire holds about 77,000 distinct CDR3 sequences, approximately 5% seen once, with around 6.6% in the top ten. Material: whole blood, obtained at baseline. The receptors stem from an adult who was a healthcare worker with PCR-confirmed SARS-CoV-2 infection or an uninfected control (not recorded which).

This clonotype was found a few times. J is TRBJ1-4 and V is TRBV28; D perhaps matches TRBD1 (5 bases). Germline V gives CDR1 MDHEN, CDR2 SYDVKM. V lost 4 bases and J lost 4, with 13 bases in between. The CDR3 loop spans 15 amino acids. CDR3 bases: TGTGCCAGCAGTTCGGCCGGGGCTCTTAATGAAAAACTGTTTTTT. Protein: CASSSAGALNEKLFF.

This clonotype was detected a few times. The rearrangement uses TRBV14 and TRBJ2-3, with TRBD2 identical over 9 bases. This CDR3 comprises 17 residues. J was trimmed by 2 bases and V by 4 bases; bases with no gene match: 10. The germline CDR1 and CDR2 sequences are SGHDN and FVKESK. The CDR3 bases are TGTGCCAGCAGCCGGCGACTAGCGGAACCACACACAGATACGCAGTATTTT. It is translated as CASSRRLAEPHTDTQYF.

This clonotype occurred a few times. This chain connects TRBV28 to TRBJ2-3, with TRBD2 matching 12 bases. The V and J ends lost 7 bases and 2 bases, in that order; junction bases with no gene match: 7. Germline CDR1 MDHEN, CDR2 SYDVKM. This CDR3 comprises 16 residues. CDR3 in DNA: TGTGCCAGCACTAGCGGGAGGGCCATTGACACAGATACGCAGTATTTT. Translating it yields CASTSGRAIDTDTQYF.

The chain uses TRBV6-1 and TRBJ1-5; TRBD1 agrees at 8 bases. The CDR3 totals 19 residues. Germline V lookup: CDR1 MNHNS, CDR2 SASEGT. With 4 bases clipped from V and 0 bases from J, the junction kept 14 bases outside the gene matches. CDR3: CASSATGQERSYSNQPQHF. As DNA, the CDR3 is TGTGCCAGCAGTGCGACGGGACAGGAACGGTCTTATAGCAATCAGCCCCAGCATTTT.

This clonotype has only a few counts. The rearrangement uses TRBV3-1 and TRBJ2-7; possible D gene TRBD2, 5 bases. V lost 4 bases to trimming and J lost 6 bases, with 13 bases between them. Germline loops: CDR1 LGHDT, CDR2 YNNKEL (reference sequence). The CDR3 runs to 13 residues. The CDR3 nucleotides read TGTGCCAGCAGCCGAACTAGAATTGGCGAGCAGTACTTC. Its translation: CASSRTRIGEQYF.

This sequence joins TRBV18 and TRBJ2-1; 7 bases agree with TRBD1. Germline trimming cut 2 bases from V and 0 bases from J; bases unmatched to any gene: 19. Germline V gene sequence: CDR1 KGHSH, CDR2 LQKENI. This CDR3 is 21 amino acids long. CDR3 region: CASSPSRQGMKVSSSYNEQFF. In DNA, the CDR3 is TGTGCCAGCTCACCATCCCGACAGGGTATGAAGGTCTCGAGCTCCTACAATGAGCAGTTCTTC. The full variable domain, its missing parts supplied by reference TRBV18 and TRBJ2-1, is NAGVMQNPRHLVRRRGQEARLRCSPMKGHSHVYWYRQLPEEGLKFMVYLQKENIIDESGMPKERFSAEFPKEGPSILRIQQVVRGDSAAYFCASSPSRQGMKVSSSYNEQFFGPGTRLTVL.

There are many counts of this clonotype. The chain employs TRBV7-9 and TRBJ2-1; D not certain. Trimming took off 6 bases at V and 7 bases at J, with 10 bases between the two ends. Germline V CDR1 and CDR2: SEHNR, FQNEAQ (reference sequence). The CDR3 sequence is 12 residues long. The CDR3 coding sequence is TGTGCCAGCAGTCCTGATGGGAATGAGCAGTTCTTC. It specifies CASSPDGNEQFF. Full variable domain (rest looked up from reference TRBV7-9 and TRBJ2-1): DTGVSQNPRHKITKRGQNVTFRCDPISEHNRLYWYRQTLGQGPEFLTYFQNEAQLEKSRLLSDRFSAERPKGSFSTLEIQRTEQGDSAMYLCASSPDGNEQFFGPGTRLTVL.

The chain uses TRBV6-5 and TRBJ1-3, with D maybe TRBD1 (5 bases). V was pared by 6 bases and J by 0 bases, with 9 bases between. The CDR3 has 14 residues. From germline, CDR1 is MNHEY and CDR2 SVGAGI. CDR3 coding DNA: TGTGCCAGCAGGGACATGAGCTCTGGAAACACCATATATTTT. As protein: CASRDMSSGNTIYF.

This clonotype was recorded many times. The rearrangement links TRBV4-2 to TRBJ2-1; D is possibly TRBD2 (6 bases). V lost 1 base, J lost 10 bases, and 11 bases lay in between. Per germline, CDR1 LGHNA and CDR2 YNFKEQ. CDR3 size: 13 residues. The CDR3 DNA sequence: TGTGCCAGCAGCCAAGGAAGGGCGGGGGAGCAGTTCTTC. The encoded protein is CASSQGRAGEQFF.

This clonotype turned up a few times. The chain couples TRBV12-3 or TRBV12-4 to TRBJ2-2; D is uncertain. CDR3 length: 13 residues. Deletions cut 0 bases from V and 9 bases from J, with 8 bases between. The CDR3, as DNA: TGTGCCAGCAGTTTAGCGCCCGGACGGGAGCTGTTTTTT. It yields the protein CASSLAPGRELFF.

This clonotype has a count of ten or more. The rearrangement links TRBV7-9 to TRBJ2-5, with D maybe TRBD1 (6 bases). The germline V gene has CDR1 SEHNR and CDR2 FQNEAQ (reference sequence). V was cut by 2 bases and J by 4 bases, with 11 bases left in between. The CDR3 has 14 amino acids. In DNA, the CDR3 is TGTGCCAGCAGCTTACAGGCAGGGGTAGAGACCCAGTACTTC. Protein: CASSLQAGVETQYF.

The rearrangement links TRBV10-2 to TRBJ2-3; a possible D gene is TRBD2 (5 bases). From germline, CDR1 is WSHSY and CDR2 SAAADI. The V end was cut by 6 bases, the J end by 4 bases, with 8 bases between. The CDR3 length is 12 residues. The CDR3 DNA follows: TGCGCCAGCAGGCCCGGGGCAGATACGCAGTATTTT. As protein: CASRPGADTQYF.

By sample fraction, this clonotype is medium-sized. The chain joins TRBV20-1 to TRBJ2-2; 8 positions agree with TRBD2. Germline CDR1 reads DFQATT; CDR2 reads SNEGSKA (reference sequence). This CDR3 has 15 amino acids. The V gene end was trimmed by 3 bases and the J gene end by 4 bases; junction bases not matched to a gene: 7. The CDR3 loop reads CSASPGGRSTGELFF. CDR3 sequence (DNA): TGCAGTGCTAGTCCGGGCGGGAGGAGCACCGGGGAGCTGTTTTTT.

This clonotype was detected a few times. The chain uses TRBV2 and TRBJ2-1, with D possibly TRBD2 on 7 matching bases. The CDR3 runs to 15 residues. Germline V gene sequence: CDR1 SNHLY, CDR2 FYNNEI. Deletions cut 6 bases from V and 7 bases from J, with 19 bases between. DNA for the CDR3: TGTGCCAGCAGGCCTGGGGGCGGGAGAGTTAATGAGCAGTTCTTC. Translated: CASRPGGGRVNEQFF.

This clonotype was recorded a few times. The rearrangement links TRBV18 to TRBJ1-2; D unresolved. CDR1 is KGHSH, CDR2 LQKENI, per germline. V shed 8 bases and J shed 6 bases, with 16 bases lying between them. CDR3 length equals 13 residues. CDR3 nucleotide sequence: TGTGCCAGCCAAGAAGGGCGGGCGGATGGCTACACCTTC. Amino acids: CASQEGRADGYTF.